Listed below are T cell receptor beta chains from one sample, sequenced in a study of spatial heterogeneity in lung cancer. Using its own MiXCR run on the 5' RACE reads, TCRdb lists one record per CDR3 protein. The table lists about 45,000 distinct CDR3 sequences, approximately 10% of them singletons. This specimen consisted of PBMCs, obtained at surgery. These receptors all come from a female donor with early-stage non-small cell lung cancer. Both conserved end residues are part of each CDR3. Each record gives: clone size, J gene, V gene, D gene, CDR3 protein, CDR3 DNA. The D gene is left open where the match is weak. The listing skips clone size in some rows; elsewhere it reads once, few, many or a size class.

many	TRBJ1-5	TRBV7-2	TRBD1	CASSLDRGNQPQHF	TGTGCCAGCAGCTTAGACAGGGGGAATCAGCCCCAGCATTTT
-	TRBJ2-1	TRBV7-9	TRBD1	CASSPPPRTGGIYNEQFF	TGTGCCAGCAGCCCTCCCCCACGAACAGGGGGAATCTACAATGAGCAGTTCTTC
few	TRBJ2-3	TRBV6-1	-	CASSGGNRAPDTQYF	TGTGCCAGCAGTGGGGGAAACAGGGCCCCAGATACGCAGTATTTT
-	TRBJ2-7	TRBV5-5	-	CASMATAFYEQYF	TGTGCCAGCATGGCGACAGCCTTCTACGAGCAGTACTTC
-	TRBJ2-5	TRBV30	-	CAWSVLFGSRETQYF	TGTGCCTGGAGTGTACTTTTTGGTAGCCGGGAGACCCAGTACTTC
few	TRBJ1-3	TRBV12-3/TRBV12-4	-	CASSLGHTIYF	TGTGCCAGCAGTTTGGGACACACCATATATTTT
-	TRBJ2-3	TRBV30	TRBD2	CAWTLAGTISSTDTQYF	TGTGCCTGGACACTAGCGGGGACAATTTCTAGCACAGATACGCAGTATTTT
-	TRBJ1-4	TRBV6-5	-	CASSYLSAGPGLEKLFF	TGTGCCAGCAGTTACCTCTCGGCGGGCCCGGGTCTTGAAAAACTGTTTTTT
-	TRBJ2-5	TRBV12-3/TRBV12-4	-	CASSLSMVEETQYF	TGTGCCAGCAGTTTATCCATGGTTGAAGAGACCCAGTACTTC
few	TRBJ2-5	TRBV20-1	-	CSAGFGETQYF	TGCAGTGCCGGTTTTGGAGAGACCCAGTACTTC
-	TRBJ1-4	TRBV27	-	CASSFFGGRSSNEKLFF	TGTGCCAGCAGTTTCTTTGGAGGAAGGAGCTCTAATGAAAAACTGTTTTTT
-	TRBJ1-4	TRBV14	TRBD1	CASSQDRGTGAEKLFF	TGTGCCAGCAGCCAAGATCGAGGGACAGGGGCTGAAAAACTGTTTTTT
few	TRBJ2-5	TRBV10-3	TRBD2	CAIGTSGGEETQYF	TGTGCCATCGGAACTAGCGGGGGGGAAGAGACCCAGTACTTC
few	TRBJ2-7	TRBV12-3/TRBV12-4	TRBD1	CASRPGQGNEQYF	TGTGCCAGCAGACCCGGACAGGGGAACGAGCAGTACTTC
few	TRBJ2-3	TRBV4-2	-	CASSRLPGADTQYF	TGTGCCAGCAGCCGACTCCCAGGAGCAGATACGCAGTATTTT
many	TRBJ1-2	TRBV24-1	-	CATSDIREKGYTF	TGTGCCACCAGTGATATCCGGGAGAAAGGCTACACCTTC
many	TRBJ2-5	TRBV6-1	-	CASSRTIQETQYF	TGTGCCAGCAGCAGGACGATACAAGAGACCCAGTACTTC
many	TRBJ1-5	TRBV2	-	CASSVGGGNQPQHF	TGTGCCAGCAGTGTCGGAGGGGGCAATCAGCCCCAGCATTTT
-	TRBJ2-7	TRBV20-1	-	CSATGDGYEQYF	TGCAGTGCTACCGGGGACGGCTACGAGCAGTACTTC
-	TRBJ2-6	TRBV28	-	CASSLSGRSASGANVLTF	TGTGCCAGCAGTTTGTCGGGACGTTCCGCTTCTGGGGCCAACGTCCTGACTTTC
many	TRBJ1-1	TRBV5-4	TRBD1	CASGTAPNTEAFF	TGTGCCAGCGGGACAGCCCCGAACACTGAAGCTTTCTTT
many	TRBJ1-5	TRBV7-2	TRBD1	CASSLAGQGNQPQHF	TGTGCCAGCAGCTTAGCGGGACAGGGAAATCAGCCCCAGCATTTT
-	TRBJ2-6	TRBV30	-	CAWSRGANVLTF	TGTGCCTGGAGTCGAGGGGCCAACGTCCTGACTTTC
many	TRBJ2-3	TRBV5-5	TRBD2	CASSSAGLAGQGDTQYF	TGTGCCAGCAGCTCCGCGGGACTAGCGGGTCAGGGAGATACGCAGTATTTT
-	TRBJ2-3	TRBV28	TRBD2	CASSLLAGETDTQYF	TGTGCCAGCAGTTTATTAGCGGGAGAAACAGATACGCAGTATTTT
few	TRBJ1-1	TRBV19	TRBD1	CASSIGGQGNTEAFF	TGTGCCAGTAGTATAGGAGGACAGGGGAACACTGAAGCTTTCTTT
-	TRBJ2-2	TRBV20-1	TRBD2	CSARGLAGGPGNTGELFF	TGCAGTGCTAGAGGCCTAGCGGGGGGGCCAGGCAACACCGGGGAGCTGTTTTTT
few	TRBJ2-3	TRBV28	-	CASSLDPFDADTQYF	TGTGCCAGCAGTTTGGACCCCTTCGACGCAGATACGCAGTATTTT
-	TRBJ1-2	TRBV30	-	CAWSISDRYTF	TGTGCCTGGAGTATCTCCGACAGGTACACCTTC
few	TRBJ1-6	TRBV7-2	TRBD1	CASRSFGGGDSPLHF	TGTGCCAGCAGGAGCTTTGGAGGGGGCGATTCACCCCTCCACTTT
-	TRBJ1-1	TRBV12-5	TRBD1	CASGLGTGSTEAFF	TGTGCTAGTGGTTTGGGGACAGGGTCCACTGAAGCTTTCTTT
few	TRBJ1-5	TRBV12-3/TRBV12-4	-	CASSPRGSNQPQHF	TGTGCCAGCAGTCCCAGGGGAAGCAATCAGCCCCAGCATTTT
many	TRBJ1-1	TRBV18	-	CASSYWNTEAFF	TGTGCCAGCTCCTACTGGAACACTGAAGCTTTCTTT
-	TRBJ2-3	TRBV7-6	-	CASSLIRLSTDTQYF	TGTGCCAGCAGCTTAATACGCCTAAGCACAGATACGCAGTATTTT
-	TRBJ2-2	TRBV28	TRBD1	CASSSTGTASFGELFF	TGTGCCAGCAGTAGCACCGGGACAGCCTCATTCGGGGAGCTGTTTTTT
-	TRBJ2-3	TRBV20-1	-	CSAVDYPVSTDTQYF	TGCAGTGCTGTTGACTACCCCGTAAGCACAGATACGCAGTATTTT
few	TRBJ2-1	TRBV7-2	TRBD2	CASSLTSGGLGSSYNEQFF	TGTGCCAGCAGCCTGACTAGCGGGGGCCTAGGTAGCTCCTACAATGAGCAGTTCTTC
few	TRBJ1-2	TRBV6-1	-	CASSEDRANYGYTF	TGTGCCAGCAGTGAAGACAGAGCTAACTATGGCTACACCTTC
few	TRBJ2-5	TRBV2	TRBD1	CASSRDRTQETQYF	TGTGCCAGCAGTAGGGACAGGACCCAAGAGACCCAGTACTTC
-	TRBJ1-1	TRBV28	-	CASSLLQRMNTEAFF	TGTGCCAGCAGTTTATTGCAGCGCATGAACACTGAAGCTTTCTTT
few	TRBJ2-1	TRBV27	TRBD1	CASSLSWTGGPEQFF	TGTGCCAGCAGTTTATCGTGGACAGGGGGCCCTGAGCAGTTCTTC
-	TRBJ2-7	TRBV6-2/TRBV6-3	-	CASSYENPGAPSYEQYF	TGTGCCAGCAGTTACGAGAATCCGGGGGCGCCCTCCTACGAGCAGTACTTC
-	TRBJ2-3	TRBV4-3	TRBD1	CASSPTGTGKDTQYF	TGCGCCAGCAGCCCGACGGGGACAGGGAAAGATACGCAGTATTTT
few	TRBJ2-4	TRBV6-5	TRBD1	CASSSGTGRLAKNIQYF	TGTGCCAGCAGTTCCGGGACAGGGAGGTTGGCCAAAAACATTCAGTACTTC
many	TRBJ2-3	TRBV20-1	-	CSARPLWGSTDTQYF	TGCAGTGCTAGACCCCTCTGGGGTTCCACAGATACGCAGTATTTT
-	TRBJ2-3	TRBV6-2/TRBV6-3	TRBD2	CASSYLGGSTDTQYF	TGTGCCAGCAGTTACTTGGGGGGGAGCACAGATACGCAGTATTTT
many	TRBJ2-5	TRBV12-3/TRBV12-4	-	CASSPPALVTQYF	TGTGCCAGCAGTCCACCCGCGTTGGTGACCCAGTACTTC
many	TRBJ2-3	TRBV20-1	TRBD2	CSARRAGGTDTQYF	TGCAGTGCGCGAAGGGCGGGGGGCACAGATACGCAGTATTTT
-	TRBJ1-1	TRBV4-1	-	CASSQDGAGNTEAFF	TGCGCCAGCAGCCAAGATGGGGCAGGGAACACTGAAGCTTTCTTT
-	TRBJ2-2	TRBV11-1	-	CASSLEQNTGELFF	TGTGCCAGCAGCTTAGAGCAGAACACCGGGGAGCTGTTTTTT
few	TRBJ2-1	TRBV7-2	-	CASSSGLGGDEQFF	TGTGCCAGCAGCTCGGGACTAGGGGGCGATGAGCAGTTCTTC
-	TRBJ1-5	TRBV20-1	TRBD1	CSARDQGAKPQHF	TGCAGTGCTAGAGACCAGGGGGCGAAGCCCCAGCATTTT
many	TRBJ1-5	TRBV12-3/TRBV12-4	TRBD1	CASRDRGDQPQHF	TGTGCCAGCAGAGACAGGGGAGATCAGCCCCAGCATTTT
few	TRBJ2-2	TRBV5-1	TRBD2	CASSSTSGANTGELFF	TGCGCCAGCAGCTCCACTAGCGGGGCGAACACCGGGGAGCTGTTTTTT